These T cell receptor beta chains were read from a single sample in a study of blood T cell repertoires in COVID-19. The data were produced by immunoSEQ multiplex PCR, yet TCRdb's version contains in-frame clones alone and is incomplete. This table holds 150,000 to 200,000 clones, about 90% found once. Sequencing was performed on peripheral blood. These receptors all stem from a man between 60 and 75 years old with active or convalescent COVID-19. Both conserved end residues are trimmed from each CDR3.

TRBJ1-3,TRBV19,ASSNSGNTIY
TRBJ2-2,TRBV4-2,ASSRGIQQNTGELF
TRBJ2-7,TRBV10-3,AISSLAGGNIEQY
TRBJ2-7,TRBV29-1,SVADSLYEQY
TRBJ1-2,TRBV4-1,ASSQTRTARYGYT
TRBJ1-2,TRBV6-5,ASRTVLNSYYGYT
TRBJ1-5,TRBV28,ASSPQGNWQPQH
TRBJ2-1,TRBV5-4,ASSQDRGLNEQF
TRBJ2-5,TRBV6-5,ASCGGGASETQY
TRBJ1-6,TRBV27,ASSYRDSPLH
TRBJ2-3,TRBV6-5,ASSRGRGTDTQY
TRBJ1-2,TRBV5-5,ASSSTGQANYGYT
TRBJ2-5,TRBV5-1,ASSLEFPGGETQY
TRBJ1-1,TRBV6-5,ASSYVGRGLGTEAF
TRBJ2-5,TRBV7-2,ASSLRGALETQY
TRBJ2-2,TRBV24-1,ATSSTGAGELF
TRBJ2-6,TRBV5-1,ASSLAGGQGHAANVLT
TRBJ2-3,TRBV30,AWSLAGGPLDTQY
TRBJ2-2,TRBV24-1,ATSDWDRVTGELF
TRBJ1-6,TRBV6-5,ASSYMGGARSPLH
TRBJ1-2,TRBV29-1,SAKTGGHYGYT
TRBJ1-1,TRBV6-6,ASSRQGGTEAF
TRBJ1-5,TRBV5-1,ASSSGQGDNQPQH
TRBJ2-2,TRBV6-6,ASSPNTGELF
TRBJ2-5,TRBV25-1,ASSDASGGETQY
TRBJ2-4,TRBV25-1,ASSARGFGYIQY
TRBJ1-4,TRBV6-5,ASSYGQRVNEKLF
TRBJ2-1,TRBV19,ASSRQESSYNEQF
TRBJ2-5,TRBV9,ASSIAGAETQY
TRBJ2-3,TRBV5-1,ASSHSLSVAGGRDTQY
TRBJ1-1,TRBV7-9,ASSPMRGARVNTEAF
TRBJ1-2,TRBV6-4,ASSDATGLNYGYT
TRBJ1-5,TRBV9,ASSPQADGSNQPQH
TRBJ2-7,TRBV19,ASSMTSGYEQY
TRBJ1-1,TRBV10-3,ATSLGAQGTEAF
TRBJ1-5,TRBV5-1,ASSLEGGYSNQPQH
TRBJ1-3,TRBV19,ASSIGSSSGNTIY
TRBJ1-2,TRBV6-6,ASSYGGDSYGYT
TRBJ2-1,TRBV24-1,ATSDPLTGDSYNEQF
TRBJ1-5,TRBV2,ASSEGTFGNQPQH
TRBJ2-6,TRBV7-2,ASSFTGTNVLT
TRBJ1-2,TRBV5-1,ASSWRQGEANYGYT
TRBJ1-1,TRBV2,ASSRSLNTEAF
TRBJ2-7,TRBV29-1,SGGQTYEQY
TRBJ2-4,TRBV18,ASSLTGQRYGLSKNIQY
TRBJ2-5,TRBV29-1,SSYQETQY
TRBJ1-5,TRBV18,ASSPQRQGEPQH
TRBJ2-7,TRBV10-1,ATAGQGHEQY
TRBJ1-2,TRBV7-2,ASSLGSGGGNYGYT
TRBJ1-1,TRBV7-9,ASSLGGAGMNTEAF
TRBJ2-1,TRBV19,ASSKPGLARNEQF
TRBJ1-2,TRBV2,ASSVPGQGMR
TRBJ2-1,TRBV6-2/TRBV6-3,ASSSQGAYNEQF
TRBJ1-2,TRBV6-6,ASSYSTNSPNYGYT
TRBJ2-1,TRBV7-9,ASSLFRGGDEQF
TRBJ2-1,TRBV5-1,ASRTSGSYNEQF
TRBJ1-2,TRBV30,AHGEFGYT
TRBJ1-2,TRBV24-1,ATSDSTGDYGYT
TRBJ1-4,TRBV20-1,SASPGEKLF